Sequencing of this TCR beta chain was carried out in a study of blood T cells in healthy people across ages (dated by TCRdb to the mid-2010s). Context from the whole study: In model experiments, template switching captured about one uniquely barcoded TCR beta cDNA molecule for every two T cells. To track age-related changes in TCR beta repertoire diversity, the study relied on deep sequencing normalized with unique cDNA molecular identifiers. The donors were split into four age groups: young (average 16 years), middle-aged (more than 35), aged (more than 55) and long-lived (roughly 86). To avoid experimental bias, donors of different ages were randomly spread across the sequencing lanes. The study analyzed two additional independent replicas of 1 million unique cDNA reads from the same blood draw for two donors, one aged 18 to 29 and one aged 80 or older.

Systemically healthy Caucasian individuals from Russia, 39 in total and aged roughly 6 to 95 years, were included as donors. Each donor gave roughly 9 milliliters of peripheral blood, drawn into EDTA-treated Vacutainer tubes. Ficoll-Paque density-gradient centrifugation was used to isolate PBMCs, with at least 7 million obtained per sample. Total RNA, at least 5 micrograms per sample, was extracted from PBMCs with Trizol reagent. Naive CD45RAhigh/CD27high T cell percentages were measured by flow cytometry on a PBMC aliquot from every donor. Summary of the overall study and its limitations: As age increased, observed TCR beta diversity per million T cells dropped in a roughly linear way, and a significant reduction was already evident by age approximately 40. Conclusive comparison of naive and antigen-experienced compartments was prevented by the profiling of bulk unsorted PBMCs. Because donor CMV infection status was unknown, age-related changes in expanded clonotypes were potentially confounded. Estimates of total diversity from one million sequenced T cells were regarded as lower bounds and underestimates. Compared with the aged group, more naive CD4+ T cells, fewer expanded clones and increased TCR diversity were shown by the long-lived group, suggesting age selection. There was a strong correlation between observed TCR beta diversity and the percentage of naive T cells measured by flow cytometry.

This clonotype was observed many times. There is no known antigen for this receptor. Nothing much larger sits one base from this clone, and base qualities are not available. Library preparation was by 5' RACE. TCRdb records Illumina HiSeq 2500 as the sequencer. A second PCR of roughly 6 to 11 cycles was run with a J-beta primer mix and a sample-barcoded 5' primer. A template-switch 5' adaptor carrying 12 random nucleotides introduced a unique molecular identifier onto each TCR beta cDNA molecule. Each sample yielded at least 2.5 million CDR3-containing paired-end reads. First-strand cDNA synthesis was performed from all RNA using the Mint cDNA synthesis kit, with priming by a TRBC-specific oligonucleotide. Following uracil-DNA glycosylase treatment, all cDNA underwent a first 18-cycle PCR with the universal primers M1SS and BC2_uni_R. In the original analysis: Each sample was normalized by randomly selecting 1 million high-quality reads, each carrying a distinct molecular identifier. Reads sharing molecular identifiers were discarded rather than binned into consensus sequences. MiTCR, with a Q25 quality threshold and the strictest error-elimination algorithm, was used for CDR3 identification, clonotype clustering and error correction. A nonparametric unseen species model using Euler transformation provided a lower-bound estimate of total TCR beta diversity. The raw public data were reprocessed by TCRdb itself: fastp quality trimming at Q25, MiXCR clonotype calling, in-frame beta chains only. Each entry is one CDR3 protein sequence, shown with its most common DNA and genes. TCRdb, not the original authors, processed these V and J calls. Across this sample there are about 830,000 distinct CDR3 sequences, with 60% to 80% seen only once. The ten biggest clones cover roughly a quarter of the sample.

Sequencing was carried out using blood. The clonotype was recovered from a man younger than 40 in good health.

The nucleotide sequence is given as TGTGCCAGCAGGCCGGGACAGGGGGCCGATGAGCAGTTCTTC. Its translation reads: CASRPGQGADEQFF. This sequence uses TRBV12-3 or TRBV12-4 and TRBJ2-1; TRBD1 fits 12 bases in the junction. V ends up 6 bases short and J 8 bases short, with an unmatched junction base count of 5. Spanning cysteine to phenylalanine, the CDR3 consists of 14 amino acids. Solely the CDR3 DNA is kept, with 42 bases framed from the first base.